This TCR beta chain is from a study of T cells in Graves' hyperthyroidism and ophthalmopathy (dated by TCRdb to the late 2010s). Some background on the complete study: Peripheral blood samples were taken at the time of initial diagnosis, prior to any treatment. To identify TCR V-J signatures that set the groups apart, the researchers used a discovery cohort of approximately 98 patients, made up of 40 to 45 with Graves' ophthalmopathy and about 60 with stable Graves' hyperthyroidism. Prospective prediction of ophthalmopathy was tested in an independent validation cohort of some 20 hyperthyroidism patients and 15 to 17 patients who later progressed to ophthalmopathy. The roughly 90 discovery patients were divided at random into training and test sets in a 7:3 ratio. Thyroid tissue and blood T-cell repertoires from six Graves' hyperthyroidism patients were also compared in the study. Following sampling, methimazole starting at 30 mg daily was given to hyperthyroidism patients, and high-dose intravenous methylprednisolone was given to ophthalmopathy patients. The paper reports TCR Vbeta CDR3 sequencing of fewer than 150 peripheral blood samples: under 45 ophthalmopathy, roughly 74 hyperthyroidism and approximately 17 progressor patients. Overall study results and their limits: During validation, the model predicted progression to ophthalmopathy a median of about 6.5 months ahead of onset, with more than 55% sensitivity and around 72% specificity. Sample size was not statistically predetermined, and investigators were not blinded to group allocation. Blood samples also contained most of the expanded thyroid clonotypes (frequency above 0.001), which suggests that blood repertoires may reflect thyroid immune responses. A 13 V-J signature model separated ophthalmopathy from stable hyperthyroidism, with just over 85% sensitivity and roughly 81% specificity in cross-validation and 80%/75% in testing.

This clonotype was counted many times. What this receptor recognizes is not known. There are no base qualities to consult, and no much larger clone falls within one base. The CDR1 and CDR2 encoded by the germline V gene are MNHNS and SASEGT. CDR3 length: 15 amino acids, cysteine to phenylalanine. Only the CDR3 portion is preserved as DNA: 45 bases, with reading frame beginning at the first base. Trimming accounts for 5 bases at V and 3 bases at J, while the number of junction bases matched to no gene is 7. Stable Graves' hyperthyroidism was defined as no progression to ophthalmopathy during 18 months of follow-up. The hyperthyroidism patients were between 18 and 65 years old and newly diagnosed, with a disease duration of less than 2 months. Exclusion was applied to patients with uncontrolled infections, other autoimmune diseases, pregnancy or lactation. Diagnoses were based on clinical symptoms, serum thyroxine and TRAb, thyroid ultrasound and orbital computed tomography. Ficoll-Paque density gradient centrifugation was used to isolate PBMCs from around 10 ml of fresh peripheral blood. Total RNA was extracted with Trizol reagent, and quality was checked on an Agilent 2100 Bioanalyzer.

Amplification of TCR beta CDR3 regions was carried out from RNA transcripts. For the first round of RT-PCR on the TCR CDR3, the HTBI primer set was used together with the Qiagen OneStep RT-PCR kit. Libraries were constructed in a second round of multiplex PCR, after which size selection and purification were carried out. Sequencing of the libraries was done on an Illumina HiSeq2000 using paired-end 100 bp reads. As for how the authors treated the data: SOAPnuke was used to process the raw data, with reads discarded if the reads contained adapters or uncalled bases, had a mean Phred below 15, or lacked an exact constant-primer or identifier match. High-quality paired reads were merged using COPE v1.2.5, and each unique nucleotide sequence was defined as a clonotype. MiTCR v1.1 was used to align clonotypes to the IMGT TRBV, TRBD and TRBJ reference segments. Analysis was restricted to V-J combinations with a frequency above 0.0001, which covered roughly 99% of repertoires. The TCS score was defined as F50 (clonal expansion) divided by E x V (chaos), with BLOSUM62-based TCRdist calculated between CDR3 peptides within each V-J. Welch's t-statistics and random forest reduced 500 to 650 V-J features to about 12, which were used in a naive Bayes classifier (R e1071). TCRdb itself trimmed the public reads at Q25 with fastp, ran MiXCR and retained productive beta chains. Identical CDR3 protein sequences are pooled into one entry, listed with their most common genes and DNA. TCRdb's processing, not the authors', yielded these V and J calls. The sample table shows approximately 370,000 distinct CDR3 sequences, and under 15% are seen once. The leading ten clones occupy approximately 32% of the sample.

The clonotype originates from a woman under 40 with Graves' hyperthyroidism. Recombination joined TRBV6-1 with TRBJ2-1, with 7 bases aligning to TRBD2. Sequenced sample: blood. This receptor carries the CDR3 CASSTSTGGYNEQFF. In nucleotide form, the sequence is TGTGCCAGCAGTACTTCTACGGGAGGCTACAATGAGCAGTTCTTC.